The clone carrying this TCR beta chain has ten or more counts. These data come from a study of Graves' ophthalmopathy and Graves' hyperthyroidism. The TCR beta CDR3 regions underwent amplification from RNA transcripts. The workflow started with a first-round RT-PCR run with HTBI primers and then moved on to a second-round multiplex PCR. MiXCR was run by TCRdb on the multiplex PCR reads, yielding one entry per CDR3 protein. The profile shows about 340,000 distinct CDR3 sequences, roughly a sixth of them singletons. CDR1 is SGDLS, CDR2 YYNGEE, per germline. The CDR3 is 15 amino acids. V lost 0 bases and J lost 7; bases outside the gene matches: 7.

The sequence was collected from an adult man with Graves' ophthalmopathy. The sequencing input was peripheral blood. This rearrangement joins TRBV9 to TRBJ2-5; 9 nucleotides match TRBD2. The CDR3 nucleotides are TGTGCCAGCAGCGTAGGCTCTAGCGGGGCCGGGACCCAGTACTTC. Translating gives CASSVGSSGAGTQYF.